These T cell receptor beta chains were read from a single sample in a study of blood T cell repertoires in COVID-19. Profiling relied on immunoSEQ multiplex PCR, and the TCRdb table lists in-frame clones only, not all of them. The sample carries 250,000 to 300,000 clones, 65% to 90% recorded once. Sequencing used peripheral blood. These receptors were taken from a woman aged 70 to 79 with COVID-19, enrolled during active disease. The CDR3 runs from the conserved cysteine through the conserved F or W. A D gene is named only where the DNA matches it firmly. Expanded clones get a size class; other rows say once, few or many, or leave the size out.

abundance: .; d_gene: TRBD1; j_gene: TRBJ2-1; v_gene: TRBV5-1; CDR3nt: TGCGCCAGCAGCGGCACAGGGGCAGCCTACAATGAGCAGTTCTTC; CDR3aa: CASSGTGAAYNEQFF
abundance: .; d_gene: TRBD2; j_gene: TRBJ2-7; v_gene: TRBV5-1; CDR3nt: TGCGCCAGCAGCTTGGAAGCTAGCGGGACCTACGAGCAGTACTTC; CDR3aa: CASSLEASGTYEQYF
abundance: .; d_gene: TRBD1; j_gene: TRBJ1-6; v_gene: TRBV28; CDR3nt: TGTGCCAGCAGTCCCCTGGACAGGGATAATTCACCCCTCCACTTT; CDR3aa: CASSPLDRDNSPLHF
abundance: few; d_gene: .; j_gene: TRBJ1-4; v_gene: TRBV12-3/TRBV12-4; CDR3nt: TGTGCCAGCGGGAGGGAGGGGAGTGAAAAACTGTTTTTT; CDR3aa: CASGREGSEKLFF
abundance: .; d_gene: TRBD2; j_gene: TRBJ2-5; v_gene: TRBV5-1; CDR3nt: TGCGCCAGCAGCTTGGGACTAGCTCGAGAGACCCAGTACTTC; CDR3aa: CASSLGLARETQYF
abundance: .; d_gene: .; j_gene: TRBJ2-3; v_gene: TRBV5-1; CDR3nt: TGCGCCAGCAGCCCTCTTACTCCGGCAGATACGCAGTATTTT; CDR3aa: CASSPLTPADTQYF
abundance: .; d_gene: .; j_gene: TRBJ1-6; v_gene: TRBV15; CDR3nt: TGTGCCACCAGCAGAGTCAAGGGGGTCGCCTATAATTCACCCCTCCACTTT; CDR3aa: CATSRVKGVAYNSPLHF
abundance: .; d_gene: .; j_gene: TRBJ2-7; v_gene: TRBV19; CDR3nt: TGTGCCAGTAATCACCCACAGGCCGGTGGAGAGCAGTACTTC; CDR3aa: CASNHPQAGGEQYF
abundance: .; d_gene: .; j_gene: TRBJ2-7; v_gene: TRBV6-2/TRBV6-3; CDR3nt: TGTGCCAGCAGTTGGCAGGATGACTACGAGCAGTACTTC; CDR3aa: CASSWQDDYEQYF
abundance: .; d_gene: .; j_gene: TRBJ1-5; v_gene: TRBV30; CDR3nt: TGTGCCTGGGACAGCCCCAATCAGCCCCAGCATTTT; CDR3aa: CAWDSPNQPQHF